These T cell receptor delta chains were read from a single sample in a study of gamma-delta chains in newborns, infants, children. TCRdb applied CATT to the reads for clone calling. The repertoire holds around 11,000 delta-chain clones, with 3.5% as singletons. Sequencing was carried out using blood. These receptors originate from a child who was a newborn, infant or young child, either healthy, febrile or measles-vaccinated (not recorded which). Each CDR3 is given with its conserved first and last residue. Each record gives: V gene, J gene, CDR3 protein.

v_gene: TRDV2
j_gene: TRDJ1
CDR3aa: CACDTITPATDKLIF

v_gene: TRDV1
j_gene: TRDJ1
CDR3aa: CALGELDRRRGLGDLCTDKLIF

v_gene: TRDV1
j_gene: TRDJ1
CDR3aa: CALGELSVASPRGWGWTDKLIF

v_gene: TRDV1
j_gene: TRDJ1
CDR3aa: CALGGKGSYPGGYLAKLIF

v_gene: TRDV1
j_gene: TRDJ1
CDR3aa: CALGESRWVFFYTDKLIF

v_gene: TRDV2
j_gene: TRDJ3
CDR3aa: CACDTVQGDFSWDTRQMFF

v_gene: TRAV29/DV5
j_gene: TRDJ1
CDR3aa: CAATRMVGDTPYTDKLIF

v_gene: TRDV1
j_gene: TRDJ1
CDR3aa: CALGEESYWGIRGTDKLIF

v_gene: TRDV1
j_gene: TRDJ1
CDR3aa: CALGEPHPRLGDLAVDKLIF

v_gene: TRDV2
j_gene: TRDJ1
CDR3aa: CACETLGDSSDKLIF

v_gene: TRDV1
j_gene: TRDJ1
CDR3aa: CALGRGDIGSTDKLIF

v_gene: TRDV2
j_gene: TRDJ1
CDR3aa: CACQPLTGGYATDKLIF

v_gene: TRDV3
j_gene: TRDJ1
CDR3aa: CALRTSFTPSLGDPNTDKLIF

v_gene: TRDV1
j_gene: TRDJ1
CDR3aa: CALGEPRDWGQTAYTDKLIF

v_gene: TRDV1
j_gene: TRDJ1
CDR3aa: CALGELCARDTGLIF

v_gene: TRDV1
j_gene: TRDJ1
CDR3aa: CALGELNLHLLYWGTTDKLIF

v_gene: TRDV1
j_gene: TRDJ1
CDR3aa: CALGEGCYGGYGERLIF

v_gene: TRDV3
j_gene: TRDJ1
CDR3aa: CAFYWGSNTDKLIF

v_gene: TRDV2
j_gene: TRDJ3
CDR3aa: CACDTAGGPHSSWDTRQMFF

v_gene: TRDV2
j_gene: TRDJ3
CDR3aa: CACDSTGESSWDTRQMFF

v_gene: TRDV1
j_gene: TRDJ1
CDR3aa: CALGERGSYAAHWGIHRHKLIF

v_gene: TRDV2
j_gene: TRDJ1
CDR3aa: CASEGMGDTHTDKLIF

v_gene: TRDV2
j_gene: TRDJ3
CDR3aa: CACDTAEGGSWDTRQMFF

v_gene: TRDV2
j_gene: TRDJ1
CDR3aa: CACDTEGKKGGIDKLIF

v_gene: TRDV3
j_gene: TRDJ1
CDR3aa: CAILPTRGGIQDKLIF

v_gene: TRDV3
j_gene: TRDJ1
CDR3aa: CASLPPRAGETKLIF

v_gene: TRDV1
j_gene: TRDJ1
CDR3aa: CALLHWGKKLRSYTDKLIF

v_gene: TRDV1
j_gene: TRDJ1
CDR3aa: CALGVNCWGPRGRDKLIF

v_gene: TRDV1
j_gene: TRDJ1
CDR3aa: CALGICEWGYAPTDKLIF

v_gene: TRDV3
j_gene: TRDJ1
CDR3aa: CAFCLATGRWTDKLIF

v_gene: TRDV2
j_gene: TRDJ3
CDR3aa: CACDTVSWDTRQMFF

v_gene: TRDV2
j_gene: TRDJ3
CDR3aa: CACDPTGTTWDTRQMFF

v_gene: TRDV1
j_gene: TRDJ1
CDR3aa: CALGELLPTVAILDDKLIF

v_gene: TRDV2
j_gene: TRDJ1
CDR3aa: CACDAVTGGYEADKLIF

v_gene: TRDV1
j_gene: TRDJ1
CDR3aa: CALGSITRRHTDKLIF

v_gene: TRDV2
j_gene: TRDJ2
CDR3aa: CACDDLGDSEALTAQLFF

v_gene: TRDV1
j_gene: TRDJ1
CDR3aa: CALGTHFPRLLGGKLIF

v_gene: TRDV2
j_gene: TRDJ1
CDR3aa: CACDTVLSGDLGSTDKLIF

v_gene: TRDV2
j_gene: TRDJ1
CDR3aa: CACDSVSGDLYTDKLIF

v_gene: TRDV1
j_gene: TRDJ1
CDR3aa: CALGSKPERGGRWSDKLIF

v_gene: TRDV1
j_gene: TRDJ1
CDR3aa: CALGEAFFSQPILGDSTDKLIF

v_gene: TRAV29/DV5
j_gene: TRDJ1
CDR3aa: CAASTLGDTQRCDYTDKLIF

v_gene: TRDV2
j_gene: TRDJ1
CDR3aa: CACDLLGGGADKLIF

v_gene: TRDV1
j_gene: TRDJ1
CDR3aa: CALGELITYWDKLIF

v_gene: TRDV1
j_gene: TRDJ1
CDR3aa: CALGSSYPRLGYTDKLIF

v_gene: TRDV1
j_gene: TRDJ1
CDR3aa: CALGEVSYSKGLGDITDKLIF

v_gene: TRDV3
j_gene: TRDJ1
CDR3aa: CALPSLLYTDKLIF

v_gene: TRDV3
j_gene: TRDJ1
CDR3aa: CASKGLGSAGGLDVDTDKLIF

v_gene: TRDV1
j_gene: TRDJ1
CDR3aa: CALGELTFTGGPTITDKLIF

v_gene: TRDV1
j_gene: TRDJ1
CDR3aa: CALGVKTPNPPSSRTGGLSRPYTDKLIF